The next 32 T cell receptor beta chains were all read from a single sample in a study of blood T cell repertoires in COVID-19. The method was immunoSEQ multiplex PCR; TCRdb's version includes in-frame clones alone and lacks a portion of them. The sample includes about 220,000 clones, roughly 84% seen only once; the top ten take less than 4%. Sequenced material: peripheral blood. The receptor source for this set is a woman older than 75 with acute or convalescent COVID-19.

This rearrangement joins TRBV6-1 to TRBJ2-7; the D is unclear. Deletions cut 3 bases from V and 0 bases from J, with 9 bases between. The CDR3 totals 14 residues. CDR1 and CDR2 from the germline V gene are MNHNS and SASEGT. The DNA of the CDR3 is TGTGCCAGCAGTGACGAGTTGCGCTCCTACGAGCAGTACTTC. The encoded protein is CASSDELRSYEQYF.

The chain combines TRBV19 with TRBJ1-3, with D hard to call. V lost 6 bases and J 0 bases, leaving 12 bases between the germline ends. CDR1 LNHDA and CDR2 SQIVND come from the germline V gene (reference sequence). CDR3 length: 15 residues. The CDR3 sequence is CASSLQRASGNTIYF. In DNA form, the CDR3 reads TGTGCCAGTAGCCTTCAGAGGGCCTCTGGAAACACCATATATTTT.

The CDR3 nucleotides read TGTGCCAGCAGTTTACTGGCGGGGCGGAGGGGCTACACCTTC. Encoded protein: CASSLLAGRRGYTF. V usage is TRBV27 and J usage is TRBJ1-2, with TRBD1 as a possible D gene (5 bases). Germline values: CDR1 MNHEY, CDR2 SMNVEV (reference sequence). The V end was cut by 2 bases, the J end by 8 bases, with 15 bases between. The CDR3 length is 14 residues.

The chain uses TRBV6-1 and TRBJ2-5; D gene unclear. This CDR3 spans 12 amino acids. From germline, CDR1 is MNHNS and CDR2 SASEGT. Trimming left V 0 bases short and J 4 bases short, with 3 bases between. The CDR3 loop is CASSEARETQYF. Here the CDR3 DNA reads TGTGCCAGCAGTGAAGCGCGAGAGACCCAGTACTTC.

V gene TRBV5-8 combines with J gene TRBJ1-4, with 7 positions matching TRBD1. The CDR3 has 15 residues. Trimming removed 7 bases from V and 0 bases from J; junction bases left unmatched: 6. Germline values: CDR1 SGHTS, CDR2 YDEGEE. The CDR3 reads CASGTGEATNEKLFF. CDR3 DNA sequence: TGTGCCAGCGGAACAGGGGAGGCAACTAATGAAAAACTGTTTTTT.

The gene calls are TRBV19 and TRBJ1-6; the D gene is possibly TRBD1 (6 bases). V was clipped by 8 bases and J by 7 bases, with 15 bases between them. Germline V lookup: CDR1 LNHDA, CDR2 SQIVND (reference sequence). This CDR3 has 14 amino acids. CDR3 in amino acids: CASHPGQANSPLHF. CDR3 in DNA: TGTGCCAGTCATCCGGGACAAGCAAATTCACCCCTCCACTTT.

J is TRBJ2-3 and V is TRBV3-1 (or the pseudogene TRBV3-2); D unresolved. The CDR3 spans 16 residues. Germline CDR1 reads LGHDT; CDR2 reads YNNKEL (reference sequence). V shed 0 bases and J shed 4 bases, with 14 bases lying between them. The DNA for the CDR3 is TGTGCCAGCAGCCAAGATCGACCCGGCGGTCCAGATACGCAGTATTTT. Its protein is CASSQDRPGGPDTQYF.

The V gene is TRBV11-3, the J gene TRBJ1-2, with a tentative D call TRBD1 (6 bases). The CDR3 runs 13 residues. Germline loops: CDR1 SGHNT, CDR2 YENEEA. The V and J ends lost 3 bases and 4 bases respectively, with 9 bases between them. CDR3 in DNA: TGTGCCAGCAGCTTCGGGACAAGCTATGGCTACACCTTC. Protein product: CASSFGTSYGYTF.

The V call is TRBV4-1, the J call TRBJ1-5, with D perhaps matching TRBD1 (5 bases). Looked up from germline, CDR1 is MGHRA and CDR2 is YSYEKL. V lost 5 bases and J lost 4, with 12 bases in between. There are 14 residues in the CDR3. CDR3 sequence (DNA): TGCGCCAGCAGCGGGGACTGGGGAAATCAGCCCCAGCATTTT. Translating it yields CASSGDWGNQPQHF.

CDR3 in DNA: TGTGCCAGCAGCGTTGGGGTGGGAGGGTATGGCACTGAAGCTTTCTTT. Protein: CASSVGVGGYGTEAFF. The V gene is TRBV9, the J gene TRBJ1-1; D remains ambiguous. Germline-derived CDR1 and CDR2 are SGDLS and YYNGEE. V was trimmed by 2 bases and J by 4 bases, leaving 18 bases between them. The CDR3 runs to 16 residues.

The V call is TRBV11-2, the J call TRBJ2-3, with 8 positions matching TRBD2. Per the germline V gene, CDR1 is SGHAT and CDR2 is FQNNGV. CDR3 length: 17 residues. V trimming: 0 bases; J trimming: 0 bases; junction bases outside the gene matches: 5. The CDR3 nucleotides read TGTGCCAGCAGCTTAGATCTGCCTAGCGGGAGCACAGATACGCAGTATTTT. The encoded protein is CASSLDLPSGSTDTQYF.

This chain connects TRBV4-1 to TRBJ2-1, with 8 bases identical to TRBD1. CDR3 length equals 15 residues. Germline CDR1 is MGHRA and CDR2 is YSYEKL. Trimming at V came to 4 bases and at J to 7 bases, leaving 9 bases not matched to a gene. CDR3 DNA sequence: TGCGCCAGCAGCCCTTTGTCACAGGGGGGAAATGAGCAGTTCTTC. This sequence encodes CASSPLSQGGNEQFF.

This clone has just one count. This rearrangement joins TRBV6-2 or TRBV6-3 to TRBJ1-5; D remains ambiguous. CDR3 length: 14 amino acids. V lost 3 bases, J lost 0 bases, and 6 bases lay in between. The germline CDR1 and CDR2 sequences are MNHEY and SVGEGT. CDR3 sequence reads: CASSYYGSNQPQHF. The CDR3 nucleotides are TGTGCCAGCAGTTATTACGGTAGCAATCAGCCCCAGCATTTT.

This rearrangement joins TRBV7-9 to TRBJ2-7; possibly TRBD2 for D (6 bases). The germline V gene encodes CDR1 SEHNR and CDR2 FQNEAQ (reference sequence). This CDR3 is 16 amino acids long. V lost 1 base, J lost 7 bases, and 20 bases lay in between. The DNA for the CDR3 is TGTGCCAGCAGCTTAGTGGCCGGGACTGTGTCGGGGGAGCAGTACTTC. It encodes CASSLVAGTVSGEQYF.

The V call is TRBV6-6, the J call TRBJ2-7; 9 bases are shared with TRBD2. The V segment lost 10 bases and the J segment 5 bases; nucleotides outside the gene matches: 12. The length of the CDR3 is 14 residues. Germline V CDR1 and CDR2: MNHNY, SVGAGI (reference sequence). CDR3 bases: TGTGCCACCAATGGGGGCGGGGGGGCGAACGAGCAGTACTTC. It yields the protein CATNGGGGANEQYF.

The CDR3 is CASSHQWPGGNYGYTF. Written as DNA, the CDR3 is TGTGCCAGCAGCCATCAGTGGCCAGGGGGTAACTATGGCTACACCTTC. The V call is TRBV3-1 (or the pseudogene TRBV3-2), the J call TRBJ1-2; 7 bases map to TRBD1. The V gene end was trimmed by 3 bases and the J gene end by 1 base; junction bases not matched to a gene: 8. Germline CDR1 reads LGHDT; CDR2 reads YNNKEL (reference sequence). The CDR3 sequence is 16 residues long.

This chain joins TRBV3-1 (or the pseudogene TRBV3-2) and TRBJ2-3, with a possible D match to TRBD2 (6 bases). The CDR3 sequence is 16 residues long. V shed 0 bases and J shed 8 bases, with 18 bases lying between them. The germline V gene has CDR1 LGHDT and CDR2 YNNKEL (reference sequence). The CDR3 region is CASSQESAGGMVTQYF. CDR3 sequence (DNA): TGTGCCAGCAGCCAAGAAAGTGCTGGGGGGATGGTTACGCAGTATTTT.

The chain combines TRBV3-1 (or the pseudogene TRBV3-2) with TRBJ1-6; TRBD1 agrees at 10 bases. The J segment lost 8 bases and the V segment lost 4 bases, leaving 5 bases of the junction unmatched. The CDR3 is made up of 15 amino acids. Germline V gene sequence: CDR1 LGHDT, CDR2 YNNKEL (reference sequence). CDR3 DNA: TGTGCCAGCAGCCGGGTCGGGACAGGGGATTCACCCCTCCACTTT. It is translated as CASSRVGTGDSPLHF.

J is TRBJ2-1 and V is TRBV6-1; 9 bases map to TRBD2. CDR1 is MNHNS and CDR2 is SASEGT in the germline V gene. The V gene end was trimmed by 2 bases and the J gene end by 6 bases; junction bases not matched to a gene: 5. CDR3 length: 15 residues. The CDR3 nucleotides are TGTGCCAGCAGTGAAATTGGCGGGGGGGCCAATGAGCAGTTCTTC. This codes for CASSEIGGGANEQFF.

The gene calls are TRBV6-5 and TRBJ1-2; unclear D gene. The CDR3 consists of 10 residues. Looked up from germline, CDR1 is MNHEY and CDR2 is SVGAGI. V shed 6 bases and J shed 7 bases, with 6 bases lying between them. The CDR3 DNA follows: TGTGCCAGCAGCGGAGGTGGCTACACCTTC. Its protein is CASSGGGYTF.

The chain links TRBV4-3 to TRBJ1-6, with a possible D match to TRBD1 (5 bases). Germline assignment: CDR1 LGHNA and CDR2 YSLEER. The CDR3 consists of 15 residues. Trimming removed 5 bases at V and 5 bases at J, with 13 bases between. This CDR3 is CASSEAQGNNSPLHF. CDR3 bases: TGCGCCAGCAGCGAAGCCCAGGGCAATAATTCACCCCTCCACTTT.

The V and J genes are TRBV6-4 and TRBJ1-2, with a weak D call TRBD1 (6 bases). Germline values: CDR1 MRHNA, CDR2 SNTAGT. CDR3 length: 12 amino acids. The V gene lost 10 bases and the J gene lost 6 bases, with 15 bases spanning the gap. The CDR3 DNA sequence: TGTGCCATCGGAGACAGGCCAAATGGCTACACCTTC. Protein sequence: CAIGDRPNGYTF.

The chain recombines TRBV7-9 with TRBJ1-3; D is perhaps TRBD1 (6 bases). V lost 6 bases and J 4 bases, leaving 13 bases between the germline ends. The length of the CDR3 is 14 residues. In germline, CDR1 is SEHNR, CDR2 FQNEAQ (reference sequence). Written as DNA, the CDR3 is TGTGCCAGCAGTCGGGACACTGGAGGAAACACCATATATTTT. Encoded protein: CASSRDTGGNTIYF.

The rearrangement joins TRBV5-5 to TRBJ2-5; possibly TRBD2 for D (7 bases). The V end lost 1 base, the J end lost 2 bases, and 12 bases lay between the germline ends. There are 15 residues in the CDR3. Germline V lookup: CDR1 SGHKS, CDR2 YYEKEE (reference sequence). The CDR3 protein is CASSLWGGLQETQYF. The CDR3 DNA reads TGTGCCAGCAGCTTGTGGGGGGGGCTTCAAGAGACCCAGTACTTC.

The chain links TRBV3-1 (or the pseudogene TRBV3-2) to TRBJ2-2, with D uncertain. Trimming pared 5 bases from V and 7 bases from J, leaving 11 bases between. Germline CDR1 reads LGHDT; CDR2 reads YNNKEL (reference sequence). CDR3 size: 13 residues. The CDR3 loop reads CASSFLTVGELFF. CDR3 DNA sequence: TGTGCCAGCAGCTTCCTCACGGTCGGGGAGCTGTTTTTT.

This chain's CDR3 is CATSREEIQPQHF. The CDR3 DNA is TGTGCCACCAGCAGAGAGGAGATTCAGCCCCAGCATTTT. The chain has TRBV15 and TRBJ1-5; D is undetermined. Trimming pared 0 bases from V and 6 bases from J, leaving 6 bases between. This CDR3 region has 13 residues. The germline V gene has CDR1 LNHNV and CDR2 YYDKDF (reference sequence).

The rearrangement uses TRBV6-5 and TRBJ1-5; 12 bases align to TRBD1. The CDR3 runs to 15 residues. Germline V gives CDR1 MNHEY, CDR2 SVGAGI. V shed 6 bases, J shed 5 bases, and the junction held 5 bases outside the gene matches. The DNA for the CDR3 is TGTGCCAGCAGCAGGGACAGGGGGCTTGATCAGCCCCAGCATTTT. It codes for CASSRDRGLDQPQHF.

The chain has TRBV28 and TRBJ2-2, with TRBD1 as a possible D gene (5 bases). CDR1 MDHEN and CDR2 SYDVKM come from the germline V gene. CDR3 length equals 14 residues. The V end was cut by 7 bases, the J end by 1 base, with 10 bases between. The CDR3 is CASNLGQNTGELFF. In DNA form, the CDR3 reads TGTGCCAGCAACCTGGGGCAGAACACCGGGGAGCTGTTTTTT.

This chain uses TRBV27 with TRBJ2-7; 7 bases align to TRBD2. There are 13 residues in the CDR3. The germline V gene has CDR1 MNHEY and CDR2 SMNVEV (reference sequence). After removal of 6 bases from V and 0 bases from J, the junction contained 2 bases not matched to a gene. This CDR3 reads CASSRDYSYEQYF. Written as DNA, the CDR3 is TGTGCCAGCAGCCGGGACTACTCCTACGAGCAGTACTTC.

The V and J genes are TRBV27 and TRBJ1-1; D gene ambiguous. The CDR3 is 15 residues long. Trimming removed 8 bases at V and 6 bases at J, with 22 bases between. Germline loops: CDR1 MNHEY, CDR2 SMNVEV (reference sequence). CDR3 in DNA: TGTGCCAGCCTCGGCCCCATCTTTTCTCGGGCTGAAGCTTTCTTT. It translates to CASLGPIFSRAEAFF.

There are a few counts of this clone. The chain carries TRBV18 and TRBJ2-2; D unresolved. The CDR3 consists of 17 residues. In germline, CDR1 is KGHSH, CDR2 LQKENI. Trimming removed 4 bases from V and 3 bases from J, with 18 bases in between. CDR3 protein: CASSRALITQDTGELFF. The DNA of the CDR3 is TGTGCCAGCTCACGGGCCTTGATTACCCAAGACACCGGGGAGCTGTTTTTT.

The CDR3 here is CASRNDRAVGYTF. The CDR3 DNA sequence: TGTGCCAGCAGAAACGACAGGGCGGTTGGCTACACCTTC. This chain joins TRBV6-5 and TRBJ1-2; 7 bases fit TRBD1. This CDR3 has 13 amino acids. Germline-derived CDR1 and CDR2 are MNHEY and SVGAGI. V shed 6 bases, J shed 7 bases, and the junction held 8 bases outside the gene matches.